This T cell receptor (beta chain) was captured in a study of blood T cell repertoires in COVID-19. The CDR3 runs 13 residues. Germline CDR1 and CDR2: SGHNT and YYREEE (reference sequence). Germline trimming cut 0 bases from V and 14 bases from J; bases unmatched to any gene: 5. This clone was seen a single time. Source study methods: For nucleated cells, counts were estimated from reference gene primer amplification. Some clones are missing from TCRdb's copy, which holds only in-frame ones; the method was immunoSEQ multiplex PCR. V and J calls and clone size are copied from that table; D and trimming were computed from the DNA. Of roughly 55,000 clones listed, about 87% were seen once; the top ten hold 6.9%.

Sequencing used peripheral blood. The V call is TRBV5-4, the J call TRBJ2-1; TRBD2 matches 10 bases. The receptor comes from a man aged 60 to 69 with active or convalescent COVID-19. The DNA for the CDR3 is TGTGCCAGCAGCTTGGGAGCGGGAGGGCTTAAGTTCTTC. It is translated as CASSLGAGGLKFF. Variable domain in full (rest from reference TRBV5-4 and TRBJ2-1): ETGVTQSPTHLIKTRGQQVTLRCSSQSGHNTVSWYQQALGQGPQFIFQYYREEENGRGNFPPRFSGLQFPNYSSELNVNALELDDSALYLCASSLGAGGLKFFGPGTRLTVL.